The following is a T cell receptor beta chain sequence with its context. This specimen comes from a study of beta chain features in type 1 diabetes. Reverse transcribing all isolated RNA meant expressed TCRB transcripts were sequenced. TCRdb's copy holds only in-frame clones and misses some; the assay was immunoSEQ multiplex PCR. This table holds 200,000 to 250,000 clones, 9% to 10% found once. The germline CDR1 and CDR2 sequences are SGHAT and FQNNGV. Trimming pared 4 bases from V and 0 bases from J, leaving 10 bases between. The CDR3 has 15 amino acids. J is TRBJ2-1 and V is TRBV11-2; D uncertain. The sequencing input was naive CD4+ T cells from blood. The TCR sequence derives from a young woman in good health. This chain's CDR3 is CASSSTQSSYNEQFF. The CDR3 DNA reads as TGTGCCAGCAGCTCCACACAGAGCTCCTACAATGAGCAGTTCTTC.